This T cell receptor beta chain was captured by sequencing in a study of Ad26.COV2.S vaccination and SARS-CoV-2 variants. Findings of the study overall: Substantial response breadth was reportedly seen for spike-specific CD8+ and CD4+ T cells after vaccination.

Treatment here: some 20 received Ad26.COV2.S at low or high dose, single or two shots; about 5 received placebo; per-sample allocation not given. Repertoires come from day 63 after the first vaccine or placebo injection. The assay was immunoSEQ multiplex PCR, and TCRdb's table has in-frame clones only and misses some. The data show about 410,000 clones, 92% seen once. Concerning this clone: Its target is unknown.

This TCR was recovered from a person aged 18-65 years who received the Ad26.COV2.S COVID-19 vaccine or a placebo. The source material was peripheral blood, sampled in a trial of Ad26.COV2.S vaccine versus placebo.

The chain's CDR3 is CASSGAWAGDTDTQYF. The CDR3 region has the DNA TGTGCCAGCAGCGGTGCTTGGGCGGGGGACACAGATACGCAGTATTTT. This chain uses TRBV9 with TRBJ2-3; 7 nucleotides agree with TRBD2. Germline trimming cut 3 bases from V and 2 bases from J; bases unmatched to any gene: 9. Germline CDR1 and CDR2: SGDLS and YYNGEE. The CDR3 has 16 amino acids.